The 11 T cell receptor beta chains listed next were all sequenced from one sample in a study of PD-1 blockade in classical Hodgkin lymphoma. As to time point: cycle 4 day 1 (C4D1), after less than 7 weeks of nivolumab. No patient escaped relapse after autologous stem cell transplantation, and brentuximab vedotin exposure varied. Sequencing used immunoSEQ multiplex PCR; TCRdb keeps in-frame clones, though not all of them. The table records fewer than 25,000 clones, about 81% of them present only once. Source: peripheral blood mononuclear cells (PBMCs), taken before the fourth cycle of nivolumab. The origin of the receptors is a human donor with classical Hodgkin lymphoma.

V gene TRBV6-1 combines with J gene TRBJ1-5, with unresolved D. The germline V and J ends were trimmed by 3 bases and 4 bases, with 10 bases remaining between them. Looked up from germline, CDR1 is MNHNS and CDR2 is SASEGT. This CDR3 is built from 14 residues. CDR3: CASSDSRPNQPQHF. The CDR3 DNA reads TGTGCCAGCAGTGACAGCAGACCAAATCAGCCCCAGCATTTT.

The genes are TRBV6-6 and TRBJ2-1, with 7 bases identical to TRBD2. The length of the CDR3 is 16 residues. Germline CDR1 is MNHNY and CDR2 is SVGAGI (reference sequence). Trimming at V came to 0 bases and at J to 2 bases, leaving 4 bases not matched to a gene. This CDR3 reads CASSYSAGEAYNEQFF. CDR3 DNA: TGTGCCAGCAGTTACTCTGCGGGAGAGGCCTACAATGAGCAGTTCTTC.

This clone came up once. The V call is TRBV5-6, the J call TRBJ2-3; 12 bases line up with TRBD1. Germline CDR1 SGHDT, CDR2 YYEEEE. After removal of 6 bases from V and 0 bases from J, the junction contained 5 bases not matched to a gene. This CDR3 region has 16 residues. CDR3 DNA: TGTGCCAGCAAGCGGGACAGGGGGCGGAGCACAGATACGCAGTATTTT. Its protein is CASKRDRGRSTDTQYF.

J is TRBJ1-2 and V is TRBV30; possibly TRBD1 for D (5 bases). Germline V gene lookup returns CDR1 GTSNPN and CDR2 SVGIG (reference sequence). Deletions cut 2 bases from V and 8 bases from J, with 18 bases between. The CDR3 consists of 14 residues. In DNA, the CDR3 is TGTGCCTGGAGTACCCCATTGGGACTTCAGGGCTACACCTTC. Translating it yields CAWSTPLGLQGYTF.

V usage is TRBV11-1 and J usage is TRBJ2-3; 13 positions match TRBD2. The CDR3 is made up of 16 amino acids. Per the germline V gene, CDR1 is SGHAT and CDR2 is FQDESV (reference sequence). The V segment lost 5 bases and the J segment 2 bases; nucleotides outside the gene matches: 4. DNA for the CDR3: TGTGCCAGCAGCCGGACTAGCGGGAGCCCCACAGATACGCAGTATTTT. Amino acids: CASSRTSGSPTDTQYF.

The chain joins TRBV28 to TRBJ1-5; perhaps TRBD1 as D (6 bases). V gave up 7 bases and J gave up 7 bases, with 14 bases separating them. Germline values: CDR1 MDHEN, CDR2 SYDVKM. The CDR3 length is 13 residues. DNA for the CDR3: TGTGCCAGCAACAGGGTGTGGGGACAGCCCCAGCATTTT. This sequence encodes CASNRVWGQPQHF.

The chain is built from TRBV19 and TRBJ2-1; D is uncertain. The CDR3 loop spans 14 amino acids. The V end was cut by 1 base, the J end by 9 bases, with 13 bases between. Germline CDR1 reads LNHDA; CDR2 reads SQIVND (reference sequence). CDR3 sequence reads: CASSIGEILGEQFF. CDR3 nucleotide sequence: TGTGCCAGTAGTATAGGAGAGATTCTTGGTGAGCAGTTCTTC.

V usage is TRBV11-2 and J usage is TRBJ2-7; 7 bases agree with TRBD1. Germline lookup yields CDR1 SGHAT and CDR2 FQNNGV. There are 15 residues in the CDR3. Trimming cost V 5 bases and J 2 bases; bases outside gene matches: 9. Here the CDR3 reads CASSKGTDAAYEQYF. For the CDR3, the DNA is TGTGCCAGCAGCAAAGGGACAGACGCCGCCTACGAGCAGTACTTC.

This clone was seen once. The gene calls are TRBV2 and TRBJ2-3; 11 bases line up with TRBD2. The CDR3 is made up of 14 amino acids. Looked up from germline, CDR1 is SNHLY and CDR2 is FYNNEI. Trimming removed 5 bases from V and 4 bases from J; junction bases left unmatched: 2. CDR3 protein: CASSLAGGPDTQYF. Here the CDR3 DNA reads TGTGCCAGCAGTCTAGCGGGGGGCCCAGATACGCAGTATTTT.

The chain links TRBV19 to TRBJ2-1; weak D call: TRBD2 (6 bases). Germline loops: CDR1 LNHDA, CDR2 SQIVND (reference sequence). The CDR3 totals 15 residues. V lost 6 bases, J lost 1 base, and 13 bases lay in between. The CDR3 spells CASSPGTFSYNEQFF. For the CDR3, the DNA is TGTGCCAGTAGCCCCGGGACTTTTTCCTACAATGAGCAGTTCTTC.

J is TRBJ2-1 and V is TRBV2; TRBD1 or TRBD2 may be the D gene (5 bases each). The CDR3 length is 14 residues. CDR1 is SNHLY and CDR2 is FYNNEI in the germline V gene. Trimming cost V 3 bases and J 8 bases, with 14 bases left between them. CDR3 in DNA: TGTGCCAGCAGTGAGAGTGGGGGAAAGGATGAGCAGTTCTTC. Translating gives CASSESGGKDEQFF.